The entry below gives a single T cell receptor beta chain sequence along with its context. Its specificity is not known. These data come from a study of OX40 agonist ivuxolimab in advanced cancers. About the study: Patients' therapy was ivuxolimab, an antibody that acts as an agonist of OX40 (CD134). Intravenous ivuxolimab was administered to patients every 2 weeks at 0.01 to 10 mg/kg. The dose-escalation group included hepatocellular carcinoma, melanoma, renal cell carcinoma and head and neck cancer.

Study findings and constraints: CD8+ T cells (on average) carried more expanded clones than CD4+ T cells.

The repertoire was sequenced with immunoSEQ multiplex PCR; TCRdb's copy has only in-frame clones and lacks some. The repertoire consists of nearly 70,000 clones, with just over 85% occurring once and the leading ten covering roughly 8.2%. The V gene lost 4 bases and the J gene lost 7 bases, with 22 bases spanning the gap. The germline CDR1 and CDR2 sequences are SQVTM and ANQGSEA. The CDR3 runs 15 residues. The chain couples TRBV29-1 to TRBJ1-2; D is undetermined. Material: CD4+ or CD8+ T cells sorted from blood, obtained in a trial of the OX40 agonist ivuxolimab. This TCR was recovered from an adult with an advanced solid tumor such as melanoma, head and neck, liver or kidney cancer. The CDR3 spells CSVVGLINPAGGYTF. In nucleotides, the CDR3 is TGCAGCGTTGTCGGACTGATTAATCCCGCCGGTGGCTACACCTTC.